This T cell receptor (beta chain) was sequenced for a study of T cell responses to AZD1222 COVID-19 vaccine. Pooling was applied to second doses at about 4 or about 12 weeks. This table comes from immunoSEQ multiplex PCR, and its TCRdb copy is limited to in-frame clones, with some not included. Among 95,000 to 100,000 clones listed, 88% were seen once. The specimen was peripheral blood, collected 28 days after the second AZD1222 dose. The TCR comes from an adult who received the AZD1222 COVID-19 vaccine.

CDR3 coding DNA: TGTGCCTGGAGTGCCAGCTACGGCACAGATACGCAGTATTTT. Encoded protein: CAWSASYGTDTQYF. The chain uses TRBV30 and TRBJ2-3; no firm D call. V was clipped by 1 base and J by 1 base, with 9 bases between them. Germline loops: CDR1 GTSNPN, CDR2 SVGIG (reference sequence). The CDR3 is 14 amino acids.